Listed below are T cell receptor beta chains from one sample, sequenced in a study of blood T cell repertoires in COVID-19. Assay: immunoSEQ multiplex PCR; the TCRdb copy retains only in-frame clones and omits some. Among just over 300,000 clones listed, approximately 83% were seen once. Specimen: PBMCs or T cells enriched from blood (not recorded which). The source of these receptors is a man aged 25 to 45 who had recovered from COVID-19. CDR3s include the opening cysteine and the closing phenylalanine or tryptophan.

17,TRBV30,CAGNRGLAGKLRDTQYF
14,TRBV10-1,CASSEGRGRNEQYF
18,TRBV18,CASSPSTGTRNSGNTIYF
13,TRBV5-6,CASSLAGARELFF
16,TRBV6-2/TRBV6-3,CASSLAGGFAKNIQYF
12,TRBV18,CASSPTGDTQYF
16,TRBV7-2,CASSLLGGVETDTQYF
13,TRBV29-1,CSVVPRLNTEAFF
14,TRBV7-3,CASSLGGIDNEQFF
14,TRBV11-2,CASSLARGTDTQYF
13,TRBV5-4,CASSHSGAYEQYF
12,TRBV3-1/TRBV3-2,CAGRGSSYEQYF
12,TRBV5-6,CASSLQVLGYTF
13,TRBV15,CATTEDRNTEAFF
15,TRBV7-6,CASSPSRVAGATRFF
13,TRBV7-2,CASSLPPSEVLFF
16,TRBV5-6,CASSLKPGTGVYEQYF
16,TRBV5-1,CASSQGAIRVGETQYF
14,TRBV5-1,CASSSRDSTYEQYF
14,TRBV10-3,CAISEEQGAKGYTF
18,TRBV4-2,CASSPLGGLAINTGELFF
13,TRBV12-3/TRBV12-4,CASSSQVNTEAFF
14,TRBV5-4,CATLHGTGVTEAFF
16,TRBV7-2,CASSLLGLAGSYEQYF
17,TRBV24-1,CATSDPPRGPYNSPLHF
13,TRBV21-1,CASSKDRGYGYTF
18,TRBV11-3,CASSLRTGGLQGSYEQYF